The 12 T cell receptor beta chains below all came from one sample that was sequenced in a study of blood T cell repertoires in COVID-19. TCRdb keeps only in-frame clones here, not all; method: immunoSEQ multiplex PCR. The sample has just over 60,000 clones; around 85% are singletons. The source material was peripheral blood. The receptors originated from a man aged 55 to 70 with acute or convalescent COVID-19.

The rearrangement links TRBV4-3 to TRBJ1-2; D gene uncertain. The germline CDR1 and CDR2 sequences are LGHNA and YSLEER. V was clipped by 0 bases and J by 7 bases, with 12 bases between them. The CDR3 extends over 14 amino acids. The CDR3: CASSQDFQTFGYTF. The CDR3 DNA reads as TGCGCCAGCAGCCAAGATTTCCAGACTTTTGGCTACACCTTC.

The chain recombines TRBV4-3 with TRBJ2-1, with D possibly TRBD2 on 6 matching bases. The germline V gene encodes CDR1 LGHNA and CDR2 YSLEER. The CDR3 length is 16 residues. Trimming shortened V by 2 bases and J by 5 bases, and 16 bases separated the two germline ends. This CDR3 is CASSQRARGSHNEQFF. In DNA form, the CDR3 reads TGCGCCAGCAGCCAACGCGCGCGGGGCTCACACAATGAGCAGTTCTTC.

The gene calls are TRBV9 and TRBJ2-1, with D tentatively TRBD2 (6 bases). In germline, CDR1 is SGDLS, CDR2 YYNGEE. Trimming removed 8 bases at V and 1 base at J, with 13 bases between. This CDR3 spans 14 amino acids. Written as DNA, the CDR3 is TGTGCCAGTTCCCCCGGGGGTTCCTACAATGAGCAGTTCTTC. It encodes CASSPGGSYNEQFF. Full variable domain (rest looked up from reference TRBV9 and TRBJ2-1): DSGVTQTPKHLITATGQRVTLRCSPRSGDLSVYWYQQSLDQGLQFLIQYYNGEERAKGNILERFSAQQFPDLHSELNLSSLELGDSALYFCASSPGGSYNEQFFGPGTRLTVL.

The CDR3: CASSIRTGIAYYTF. In DNA form, the CDR3 reads TGTGCCAGCAGCATACGGACAGGCATAGCCTACTACACCTTC. The chain employs TRBV5-5 and TRBJ1-2; 7 bases agree with TRBD1. The CDR3 is 14 amino acids. Looked up from germline, CDR1 is SGHKS and CDR2 is YYEKEE (reference sequence). V gave up 4 bases and J gave up 10 bases; unmatched junction bases: 13.

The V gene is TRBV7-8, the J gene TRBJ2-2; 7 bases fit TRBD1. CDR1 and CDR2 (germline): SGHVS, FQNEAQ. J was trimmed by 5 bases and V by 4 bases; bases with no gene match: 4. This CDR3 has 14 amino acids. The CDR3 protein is CASSSGTDTGELFF. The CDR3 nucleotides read TGTGCCAGCAGCTCCGGGACAGATACCGGGGAGCTGTTTTTT.

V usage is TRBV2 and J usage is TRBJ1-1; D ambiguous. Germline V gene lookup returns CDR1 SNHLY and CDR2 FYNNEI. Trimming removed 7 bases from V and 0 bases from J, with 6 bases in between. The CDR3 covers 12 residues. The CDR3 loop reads CASMRLNTEAFF. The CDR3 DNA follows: TGTGCCAGCATGCGGCTGAACACTGAAGCTTTCTTT.

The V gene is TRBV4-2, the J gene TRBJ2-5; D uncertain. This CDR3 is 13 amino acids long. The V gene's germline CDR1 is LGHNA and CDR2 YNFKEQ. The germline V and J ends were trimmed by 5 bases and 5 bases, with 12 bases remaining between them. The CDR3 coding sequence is TGTGCCAGCAGCTCCCACGAGAGGGAGACCCAGTACTTC. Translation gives CASSSHERETQYF.

CDR3 loop: CASHRTSGSTDTQYF. CDR3 DNA sequence: TGTGCCAGCCACCGGACTAGCGGCAGCACAGATACGCAGTATTTT. The V call is TRBV6-5, the J call TRBJ2-3, with 10 bases that match TRBD2. With 8 bases clipped from V and 0 bases from J, the junction kept 5 bases outside the gene matches. There are 15 residues in the CDR3. CDR1 is MNHEY, CDR2 SVGAGI, per germline.

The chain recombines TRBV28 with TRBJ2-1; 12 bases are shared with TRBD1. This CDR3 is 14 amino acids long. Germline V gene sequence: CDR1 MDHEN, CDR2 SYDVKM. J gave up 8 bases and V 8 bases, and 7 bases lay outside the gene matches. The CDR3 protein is CASGIGTGGYEQFF. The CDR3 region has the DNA TGTGCCAGCGGAATCGGGACAGGGGGCTATGAGCAGTTCTTC.

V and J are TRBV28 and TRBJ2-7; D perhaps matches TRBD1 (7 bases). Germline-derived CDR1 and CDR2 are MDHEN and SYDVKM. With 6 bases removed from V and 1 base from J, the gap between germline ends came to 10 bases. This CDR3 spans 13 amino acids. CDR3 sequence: CASRRGQSYEQYF. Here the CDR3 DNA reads TGTGCCAGCAGGCGGGGACAGTCCTACGAGCAGTACTTC.

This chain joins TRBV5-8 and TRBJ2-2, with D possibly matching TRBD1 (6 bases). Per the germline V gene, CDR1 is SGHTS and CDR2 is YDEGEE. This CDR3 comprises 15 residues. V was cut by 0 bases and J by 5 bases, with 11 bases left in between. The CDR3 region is CASSLAGRGTGELFF. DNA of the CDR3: TGTGCCAGCAGCTTGGCCGGCAGGGGAACCGGGGAGCTGTTTTTT.

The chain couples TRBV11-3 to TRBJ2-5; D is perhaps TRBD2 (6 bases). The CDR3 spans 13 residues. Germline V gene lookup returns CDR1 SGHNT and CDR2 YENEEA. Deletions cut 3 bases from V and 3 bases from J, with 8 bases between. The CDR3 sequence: CASSFSGKETQYF. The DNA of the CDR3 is TGTGCCAGCAGCTTTAGCGGAAAAGAGACCCAGTACTTC.